A single sample is the source of the 10 T cell receptor beta chains below, sequenced in a study of T cell responses to AZD1222 COVID-19 vaccine. TCRdb's copy holds only in-frame clones and misses some; the assay was immunoSEQ multiplex PCR. The repertoire includes over 130,000 clones, roughly 94% of them detected once, and roughly 1.3% sits in the top ten. The sequenced sample was peripheral blood, obtained on day 0 of AZD1222 vaccination. These receptors all stem from an adult in good health.

This clone appeared a single time. The V call is TRBV5-4, the J call TRBJ1-1; weak D call: TRBD1 (6 bases). CDR1 is SGHNT and CDR2 is YYREEE in the germline V gene (reference sequence). The germline V and J ends were trimmed by 4 bases and 1 base, with 11 bases remaining between them. This CDR3 has 14 amino acids. CDR3 in amino acids: CASSRRGGNTEAFF. CDR3 sequence (DNA): TGTGCCAGCAGCAGGAGGGGGGGGAACACTGAAGCTTTCTTT. The entire variable domain, with the rest obtained from reference TRBV5-4 and TRBJ1-1, is as follows: ETGVTQSPTHLIKTRGQQVTLRCSSQSGHNTVSWYQQALGQGPQFIFQYYREEENGRGNFPPRFSGLQFPNYSSELNVNALELDDSALYLCASSRRGGNTEAFFGQGTRLTVV.

The gene calls are TRBV15 and TRBJ2-5; D gene uncertain. Germline assignment: CDR1 LNHNV and CDR2 YYDKDF (reference sequence). This CDR3 contains 15 residues. The V end was cut by 0 bases, the J end by 1 base, with 9 bases between. The CDR3 spells CATSRDNSAQETQYF. DNA of the CDR3: TGTGCCACCAGCAGAGACAATTCCGCCCAAGAGACCCAGTACTTC. Full variable domain (missing parts from reference TRBV15 and TRBJ2-5): DAMVIQNPRYQVTQFGKPVTLSCSQTLNHNVMYWYQQKSSQAPKLLFHYYDKDFNNEADTPDNFQSRRPNTSFCFLDIRSPGLGDTAMYLCATSRDNSAQETQYFGPGTRLLVL.

In nucleotides, the CDR3 is TGTGCCAGCAGTGAAGCGCTGGGGGAATGGGGCAATCAGCCCCAGCATTTT. This sequence encodes CASSEALGEWGNQPQHF. The chain is built from TRBV2 and TRBJ1-5, with TRBD1 as a possible D gene (5 bases). CDR3 length: 17 amino acids. The germline CDR1 and CDR2 sequences are SNHLY and FYNNEI. V lost 0 bases and J lost 2, with 14 bases in between. Variable domain in full (rest from reference TRBV2 and TRBJ1-5): EPEVTQTPSHQVTQMGQEVILRCVPISNHLYFYWYRQILGQKVEFLVSFYNNEISEKSEIFDDQFSVERPDGSNFTLKIRSTKLEDSAMYFCASSEALGEWGNQPQHFGDGTRLSIL.

CDR3 DNA: TGTGCCAGCAGCCAGGGAGGGGCTTATGGCTACACCTTC. Translated: CASSQGGAYGYTF. The chain has TRBV6-2 or TRBV6-3 and TRBJ1-2; a weak D match, TRBD1 (5 bases). The CDR3 has 13 residues. Germline loops: CDR1 MNHEY, CDR2 SVGEGT. Deletions cut 6 bases from V and 5 bases from J, with 13 bases between.

This clone was seen only once. This chain connects TRBV5-4 to TRBJ2-7, with D possibly TRBD1 on 5 matching bases. This CDR3 is built from 14 residues. Germline CDR1 and CDR2: SGHNT and YYREEE (reference sequence). The germline V and J ends were trimmed by 4 bases and 6 bases, with 17 bases remaining between them. The DNA for the CDR3 is TGTGCCAGCAGCATCAGACAGAGGCCCTCCGAGCAGTACGTC. This gives the protein CASSIRQRPSEQYV.

This clone was seen a few times. This sequence joins TRBV6-4 and TRBJ2-1, with TRBD1 identical over 11 bases. The CDR3 loop spans 16 amino acids. Germline-derived CDR1 and CDR2 are MRHNA and SNTAGT. The V segment lost 0 bases and the J segment 8 bases; nucleotides outside the gene matches: 6. The CDR3 is CASSDSPGQGGDEQFF. Written as DNA, the CDR3 is TGTGCCAGCAGTGACTCACCGGGACAGGGGGGGGATGAGCAGTTCTTC.

The V gene is TRBV21-1, the J gene TRBJ1-1; the table's D gene call, TRBD1, was not cross checked with the DNA. TRBV21-1 is tagged as a pseudogene. This CDR3 is built from 19 residues. CDR3 region: CASSPLDLDVGAYSTEAFF. The CDR3 nucleotides read TGTGCCAGCAGCCCTCTGGACCTCGACGTTGGGGCATATAGCACTGAAGCTTTCTTT.

V usage is TRBV15 and J usage is TRBJ1-1, with 8 positions matching TRBD1. The germline gives CDR1 LNHNV, CDR2 YYDKDF (reference sequence). This CDR3 is 13 amino acids long. J gave up 1 base and V 8 bases, and 3 bases lay outside the gene matches. The CDR3 bases are TGTGCCACCGGAGGACAGGGGAACACTGAAGCTTTCTTT. Translated, it gives CATGGQGNTEAFF.

This chain connects TRBV7-9 to TRBJ1-4; D unclear. Germline CDR1 and CDR2: SEHNR and FQNEAQ (reference sequence). CDR3 length: 15 residues. V lost 5 bases and J 3 bases, leaving 13 bases between the germline ends. CDR3 region: CASSKRAVANEKLFF. For the CDR3, the DNA is TGTGCCAGCAGCAAGAGGGCAGTGGCTAATGAAAAACTGTTTTTT.

This chain uses TRBV6-1 with TRBJ2-2; maybe TRBD2 (5 bases). CDR3 size: 14 residues. Trimming took off 1 base at V and 5 bases at J, with 8 bases between the two ends. Germline V gives CDR1 MNHNS, CDR2 SASEGT. For the CDR3, the DNA is TGTGCCAGCAGTGAAGGGACGGGGACCGGGGAGCTGTTTTTT. Amino acid sequence: CASSEGTGTGELFF.